Below are 4 T cell receptor beta chains sequenced from a single sample in a study of blood T cell repertoires in COVID-19. The method was immunoSEQ multiplex PCR; TCRdb's version includes in-frame clones alone and lacks a portion of them. Found here are under 130,000 clones, over 75% of them singletons; the top ten hold 10% to 15%. The specimen sequenced was peripheral blood. The receptors originated from a human donor in a cohort sampled during active or convalescent COVID-19.

The V call is TRBV6-2 or TRBV6-3, the J call TRBJ2-1; TRBD2 agrees at 8 bases. CDR1 is MNHEY, CDR2 SVGEGT, per germline. The CDR3 covers 19 residues. V lost 4 bases, J lost 0 bases, and 14 bases stayed unmatched. CDR3: CASSSPRGGLASSYNEQFF. The CDR3 DNA sequence: TGTGCCAGCAGTTCACCCCGCGGCGGACTAGCCAGCTCCTACAATGAGCAGTTCTTC.

This clone was counted only a few times. The chain is built from TRBV29-1 and TRBJ1-3; 9 nucleotides match TRBD1. CDR1 and CDR2 (germline): SQVTM, ANQGSEA. The CDR3 sequence is 13 residues long. Trimming cost V 7 bases and J 3 bases; bases outside gene matches: 4. The CDR3: CSAGQGYGNTIYF. The CDR3 DNA reads as TGCAGCGCTGGACAGGGGTATGGAAACACCATATATTTT. Full variable domain (outside the CDR3, taken from reference TRBV29-1 and TRBJ1-3): SAVISQKPSRDICQRGTSLTIQCQVDSQVTMMFWYRQQPGQSLTLIATANQGSEATYESGFVIDKFPISRPNLTFSTLTVSNMSPEDSSIYLCSAGQGYGNTIYFGEGSWLTVV.

CDR3 loop: CASSSTFGTGASTNEKLFF. The DNA for the CDR3 is TGTGCCAGCAGCTCAACGTTTGGGACAGGGGCTTCAACTAATGAAAAACTGTTTTTT. This chain connects TRBV7-8 to TRBJ1-4; TRBD1 matches at 10 bases. Trimming at V came to 4 bases and at J to 0 bases, leaving 11 bases not matched to a gene. CDR3 length: 19 residues. Germline CDR1 SGHVS, CDR2 FQNEAQ.

This chain links TRBV27 with TRBJ1-2; D gene ambiguous. V was trimmed by 3 bases and J by 8 bases, leaving 10 bases between them. The CDR3 has 12 amino acids. Per germline, CDR1 MNHEY and CDR2 SMNVEV (reference sequence). The CDR3 spells CASSFPGGGYTF. In DNA, the CDR3 is TGTGCCAGCAGTTTTCCAGGAGGAGGCTACACCTTC.